Listed below are T cell receptor beta chains from one sample, sequenced in a study of blood T cell repertoires in COVID-19. This table comes from immunoSEQ multiplex PCR, and its TCRdb copy is limited to in-frame clones, with some not included. The data hold 340,000 or so clones, with 86% observed a single time. The sequenced sample was PBMCs or T cells enriched from blood (not recorded which). The receptors stem from a woman aged 40 to 49 with acute COVID-19. Both conserved end residues are part of each CDR3. A D gene is named only where the DNA matches it firmly. Where a row states a size, it is once, few, many or the class of an expanded clone; other rows omit it.

clone_size d_call j_call v_call cdr3_nt cdr3_aa
once - TRBJ2-7 TRBV4-3 TGCGCCAGCAGCCAAGAATACGACAGCTTCTCCTACGAGCAGTACTTC CASSQEYDSFSYEQYF
- TRBD1 TRBJ1-1 TRBV28 TGTGCCAGCAGTTTTGGGGACAGGGGCAATATTGAAGCTTTCTTT CASSFGDRGNIEAFF
few - TRBJ2-1 TRBV4-3 TGCGCCAGCAGCCAAGGGACTATTTACAATGAGCAGTTCTTC CASSQGTIYNEQFF
- - TRBJ2-5 TRBV28 TGTGCCACCATTCGCGGGTCTGAGGCGGTGACCCAGTACTTC CATIRGSEAVTQYF
- - TRBJ1-1 TRBV6-5 TGTGCCAGCAGTTACAGACAGATGGTTGGCACTGAAGCTTTCTTT CASSYRQMVGTEAFF
- - TRBJ2-1 TRBV5-5 TGTGCCAGCAGCTTGGCCGTAGAACTATCCTACAATGAGCAGTTCTTC CASSLAVELSYNEQFF
- TRBD1 TRBJ2-7 TRBV15 TGTGCCACCAGCAGAGAGAAAAGACAGGGAAAGTACGAGCAGTACTTC CATSREKRQGKYEQYF
- - TRBJ1-5 TRBV6-2/TRBV6-3 TGTGCCAGCAGTGCAGGGTCGGAGAATCAGCCCCAGCATTTT CASSAGSENQPQHF
- - TRBJ2-3 TRBV7-2 TGTGCCAGCAAATTTTTAGGGGCAGATACGCAGTATTTT CASKFLGADTQYF
- TRBD2 TRBJ2-3 TRBV14 TGTGCCAGCAGCCAAGTCGGGACTAGCGTTGTAGATACGCAGTATTTT CASSQVGTSVVDTQYF
- - TRBJ2-5 TRBV12-3/TRBV12-4 TGTGCCAGCAGTTTAAAAGAGAGGGCCCAGTACTTC CASSLKERAQYF
once - TRBJ1-5 TRBV28 TGTGCCAGCAGTTTGCTTTTTGTTGTCAGTACGCATCAGCCCCAGCATTTT CASSLLFVVSTHQPQHF
- - TRBJ2-7 TRBV2 TGTGCCAGCAGTGATAACTCCCTCCTTACCTACGAGCAGTACTTC CASSDNSLLTYEQYF
- TRBD1 TRBJ1-2 TRBV28 TGTGCCAGCAGTCTCACCGGGACAGGGACAGGCTATGGCTACACCTTC CASSLTGTGTGYGYTF
once - TRBJ1-2 TRBV6-1 TGTGCCAGCAGTGAAAGCAGGGGAAGCTATGGCTACACCTTC CASSESRGSYGYTF
- TRBD2 TRBJ2-1 TRBV10-3 TGTGCCATCAGTGAAAGCGGGGCTAGCCAGTCCTACAATGAGCAGTTCTTC CAISESGASQSYNEQFF
- TRBD1 TRBJ2-7 TRBV5-1 TGCGCCAGCCAGATGACGGGACAGAGCTACGAGCAGTACTTC CASQMTGQSYEQYF
- - TRBJ2-5 TRBV11-3 TGTGCCAGCAGCTTAAGTGGAGGGCCCCAAGAGACCCAGTACTTC CASSLSGGPQETQYF
- - TRBJ2-7 TRBV6-2/TRBV6-3 TGTGCCAGCAGTTACTATCCTGACAACTCCTACGAGCAGTACTTC CASSYYPDNSYEQYF
once TRBD1 TRBJ2-1 TRBV7-7 TGTGCTAGCAGCTTGGGACAGGGAGAAGATGAGCAGTTCTTC CASSLGQGEDEQFF
- TRBD1 TRBJ1-3 TRBV27 TGTGCCAGCAGTGGACGACAGGGGATTTATAGGGTCGGAAACACCATATATTTT CASSGRQGIYRVGNTIYF